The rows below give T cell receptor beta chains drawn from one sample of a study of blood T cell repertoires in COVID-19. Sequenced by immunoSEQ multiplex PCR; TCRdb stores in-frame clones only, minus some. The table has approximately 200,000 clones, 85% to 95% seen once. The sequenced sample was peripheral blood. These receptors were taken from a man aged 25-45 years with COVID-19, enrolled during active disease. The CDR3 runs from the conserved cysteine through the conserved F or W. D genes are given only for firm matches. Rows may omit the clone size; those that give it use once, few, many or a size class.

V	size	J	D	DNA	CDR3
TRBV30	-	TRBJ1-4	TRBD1	TGTGCCTGGAGTGTGGAGGGGGCACCGGGGGAAAAACTGTTTTTT	CAWSVEGAPGEKLFF
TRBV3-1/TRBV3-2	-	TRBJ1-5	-	TGTGCCAGCAGCCATCATAGGGGAGGTCAGCCCCAGCATTTT	CASSHHRGGQPQHF
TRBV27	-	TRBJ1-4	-	TGTGCCACCGCCGGGAGGTTTAATGAAAAACTGTTTTTT	CATAGRFNEKLFF
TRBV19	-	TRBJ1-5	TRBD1	TGTGCCAGTAGTAGGGGACAGGGCAACAATCAGCCCCAGCATTTT	CASSRGQGNNQPQHF
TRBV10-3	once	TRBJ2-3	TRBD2	TGTGCCATTGGGACTAGCGGGGGCCTCTTCACAGATACGCAGTATTTT	CAIGTSGGLFTDTQYF
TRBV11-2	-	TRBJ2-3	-	TGTGCCAGCAGCTCCGGGGCCCTCGCGGGGACAGATACGCAGTATTTT	CASSSGALAGTDTQYF
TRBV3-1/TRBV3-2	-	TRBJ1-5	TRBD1	TGTGCCAGCAGCCAAGGGACAGGGAACGATCAGCCCCAGCATTTT	CASSQGTGNDQPQHF
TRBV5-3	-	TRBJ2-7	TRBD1	TGTGCCAGAAGCGGTAGGACAGGGTACACGTCCTACGAGCAGTACTTC	CARSGRTGYTSYEQYF
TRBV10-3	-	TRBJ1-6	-	TGTGCCATCAGGGTGCAACAGGGAGAGAATTCACCCCTCCACTTT	CAIRVQQGENSPLHF
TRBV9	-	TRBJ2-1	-	TGTGCCAGCAGCCAAACAGGGAATGAGCAGTTCTTC	CASSQTGNEQFF
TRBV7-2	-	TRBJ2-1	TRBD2	TGTGCCAGCAGCACTCAAGCCTCACTAGCGATGGAAGAGCAGTTCTTC	CASSTQASLAMEEQFF
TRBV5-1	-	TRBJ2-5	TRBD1	TGCGCCAGCAGCCTCGGACAGGGTCCTTGGCGGCAAGAGACCCAGTACTTC	CASSLGQGPWRQETQYF
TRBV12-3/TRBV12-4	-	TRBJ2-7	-	TGTGCCAGCAGCCCTGGTGGGCGGCAGTACTTC	CASSPGGRQYF
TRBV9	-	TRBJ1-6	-	TGTGCCAGCAGCGTAGGTTCGACAGCTAATTCACCCCTCCACTTT	CASSVGSTANSPLHF
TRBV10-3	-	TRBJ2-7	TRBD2	TGTGCCATCGACGGGGCGGGGGGCCCCTACGAGCAGTACTTC	CAIDGAGGPYEQYF